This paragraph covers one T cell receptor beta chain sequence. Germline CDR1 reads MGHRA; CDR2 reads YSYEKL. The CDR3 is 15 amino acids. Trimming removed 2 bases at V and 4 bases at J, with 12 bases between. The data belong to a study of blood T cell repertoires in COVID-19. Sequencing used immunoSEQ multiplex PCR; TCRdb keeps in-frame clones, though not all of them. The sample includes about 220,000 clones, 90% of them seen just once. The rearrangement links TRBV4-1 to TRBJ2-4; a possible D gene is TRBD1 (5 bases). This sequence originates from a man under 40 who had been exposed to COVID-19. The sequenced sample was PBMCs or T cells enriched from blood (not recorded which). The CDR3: CASSQPREQKNIQYF. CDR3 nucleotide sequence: TGCGCCAGCAGCCAACCCAGGGAACAGAAAAACATTCAGTACTTC.